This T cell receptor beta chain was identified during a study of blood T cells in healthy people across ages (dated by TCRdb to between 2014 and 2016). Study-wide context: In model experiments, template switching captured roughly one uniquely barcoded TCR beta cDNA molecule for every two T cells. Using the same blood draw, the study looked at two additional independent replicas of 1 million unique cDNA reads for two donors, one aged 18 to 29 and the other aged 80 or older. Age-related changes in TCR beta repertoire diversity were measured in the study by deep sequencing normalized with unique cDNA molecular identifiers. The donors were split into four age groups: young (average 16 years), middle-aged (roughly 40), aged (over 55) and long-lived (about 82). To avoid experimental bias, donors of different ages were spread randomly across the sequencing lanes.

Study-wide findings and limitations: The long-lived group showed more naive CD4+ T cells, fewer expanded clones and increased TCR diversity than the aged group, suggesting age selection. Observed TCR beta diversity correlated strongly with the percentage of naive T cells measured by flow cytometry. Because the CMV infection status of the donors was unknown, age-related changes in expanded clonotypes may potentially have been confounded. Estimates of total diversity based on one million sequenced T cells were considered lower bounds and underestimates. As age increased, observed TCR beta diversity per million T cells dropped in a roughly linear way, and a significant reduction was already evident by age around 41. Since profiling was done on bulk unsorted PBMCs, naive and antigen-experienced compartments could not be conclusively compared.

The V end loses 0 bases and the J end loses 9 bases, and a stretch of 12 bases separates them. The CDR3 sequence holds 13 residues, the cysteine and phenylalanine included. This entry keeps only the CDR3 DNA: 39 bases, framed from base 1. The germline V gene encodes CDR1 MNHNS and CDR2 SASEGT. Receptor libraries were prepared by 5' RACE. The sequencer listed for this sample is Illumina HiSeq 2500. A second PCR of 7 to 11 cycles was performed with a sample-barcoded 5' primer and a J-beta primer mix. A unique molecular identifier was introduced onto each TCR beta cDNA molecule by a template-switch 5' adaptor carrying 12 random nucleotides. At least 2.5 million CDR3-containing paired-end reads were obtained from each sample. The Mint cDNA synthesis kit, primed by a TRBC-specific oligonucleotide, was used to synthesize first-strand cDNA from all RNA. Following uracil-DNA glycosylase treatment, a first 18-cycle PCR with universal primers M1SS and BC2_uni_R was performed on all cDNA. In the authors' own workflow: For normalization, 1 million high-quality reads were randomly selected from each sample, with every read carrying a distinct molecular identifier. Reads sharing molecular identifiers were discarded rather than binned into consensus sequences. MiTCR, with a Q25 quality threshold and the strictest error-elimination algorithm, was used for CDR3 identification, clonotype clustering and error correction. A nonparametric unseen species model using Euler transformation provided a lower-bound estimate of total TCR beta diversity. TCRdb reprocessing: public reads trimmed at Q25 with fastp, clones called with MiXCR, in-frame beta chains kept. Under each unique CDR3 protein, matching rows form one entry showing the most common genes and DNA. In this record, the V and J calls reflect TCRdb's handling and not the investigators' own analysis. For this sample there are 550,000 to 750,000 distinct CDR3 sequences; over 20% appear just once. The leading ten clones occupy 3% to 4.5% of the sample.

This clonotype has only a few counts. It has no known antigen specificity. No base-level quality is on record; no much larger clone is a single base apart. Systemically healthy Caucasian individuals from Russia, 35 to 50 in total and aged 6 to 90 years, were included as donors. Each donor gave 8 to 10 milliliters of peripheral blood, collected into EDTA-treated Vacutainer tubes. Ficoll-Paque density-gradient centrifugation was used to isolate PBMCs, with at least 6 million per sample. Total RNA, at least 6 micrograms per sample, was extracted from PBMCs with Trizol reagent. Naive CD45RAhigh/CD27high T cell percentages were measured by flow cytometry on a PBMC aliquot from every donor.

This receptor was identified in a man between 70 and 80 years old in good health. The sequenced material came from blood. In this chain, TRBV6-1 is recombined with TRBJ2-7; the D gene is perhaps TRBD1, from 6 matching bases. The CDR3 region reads CASSEARPRGQYF. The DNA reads TGTGCCAGCAGTGAAGCTCGTCCCAGGGGGCAGTACTTC.